This T cell receptor beta chain emerged from a study of identical twins. Notes on the study in general: Clonotypes of the beta chain that were abundant in cord blood carried fewer insertions (memory repertoires showed none). Researchers caution that invariant MAIT and iNKT cells could partly confound zero-insertion analyses.

Template switching added a universal primer binding site, and final cDNA carried unique molecular identifiers. TCRdb reanalysed the 5' RACE reads using MiXCR and keeps one entry per CDR3 protein. Seen here are 200,000 to 250,000 distinct CDR3 sequences, 7.5% observed once, and the top ten hold 1.9%. Germline V gives CDR1 MNHNS, CDR2 SASEGT. The CDR3 loop spans 15 amino acids. V was shortened by 6 bases and J by 0 bases, with 15 bases between the two germline ends. This clonotype has ten or more counts. The antigen remains undetermined. The same data also contributed to another study, on yellow fever vaccine responses in identical twins.

The source material was memory (CD45RO+) T cells sorted from blood. This TCR came from a woman younger than 35 in good health. The rearrangement joins TRBV6-1 to TRBJ2-7; possibly TRBD1 for D (6 bases). The chain's CDR3 is CASSIGTPPSYEQYF. CDR3 in DNA: TGTGCCAGCAGCATCGGGACACCACCCTCCTACGAGCAGTACTTC.